This T cell receptor (beta chain) was profiled in a study of T cells expressing NK-cell markers. About the research overall: Source material for TCR beta repertoires consisted of sorted CD3+CD56+NKG2C+, CD3+CD56+NKG2C- and CD3+CD56-NKG2C+ T cells. Overall study findings and caveats: The study left the HCMV specificity of expanded NKG2C+ T cell clones unresolved.

TCRdb reprocessed the 5' RACE reads; each CDR3 protein has one entry and no DNA is given. The sample yields roughly 350,000 distinct CDR3 sequences, of which the top ten take up 5.2%. On this clonotype itself: Its antigen remains unidentified.

The length of the CDR3 is 13 residues. Germline CDR1 reads LGHDT; CDR2 reads YNNKEL (reference sequence). The source is a man aged 18 to 69 in good health. This chain links TRBV3-1 with TRBJ1-6. Sequences were obtained from blood T cells: a sorted CD56 or NKG2C T cell subset, CD4+ or CD8+ T cells, or bulk PBMC T cells (not recorded which). The CDR3 reads CASSQDHEGPLHF.